This T cell receptor beta chain was identified in a study of metastatic and nonmetastatic thyroid tumors. Study context: For malignant and benign thyroid patients, tumor or nodule tissue and blood were the sources whose repertoires were compared. Broader study findings: Reports indicated that malignant thyroid tumors showed significantly higher TCR beta diversity than benign nodules did, in blood and tumor.

TCRdb redid the clone calls on the PCR reads using MiXCR. In the table there are tens of thousands of clones, under 20% of which are singletons. Every patient underwent thyroid surgery untreated. This clone was counted ten times or more. Antigen unknown. The sample consisted of blood. The sequence was obtained from a male donor with papillary thyroid cancer or a benign thyroid nodule (not recorded which). Some clones in this sample may be carry-over from other donors' samples.

Here the CDR3 reads CAVPTFSSGGYTF. CDR3 coding DNA: TGTGCCGTACCCACGTTCTCGTCCGGGGGCTACACCTTC. The V call is TRBV7-9, the J call TRBJ1-2; D not resolved. CDR3 length: 13 residues. V was shortened by 11 bases and J by 8 bases, with 21 bases between the two germline ends. The germline V gene has CDR1 SEHNR and CDR2 FQNEAQ (reference sequence).